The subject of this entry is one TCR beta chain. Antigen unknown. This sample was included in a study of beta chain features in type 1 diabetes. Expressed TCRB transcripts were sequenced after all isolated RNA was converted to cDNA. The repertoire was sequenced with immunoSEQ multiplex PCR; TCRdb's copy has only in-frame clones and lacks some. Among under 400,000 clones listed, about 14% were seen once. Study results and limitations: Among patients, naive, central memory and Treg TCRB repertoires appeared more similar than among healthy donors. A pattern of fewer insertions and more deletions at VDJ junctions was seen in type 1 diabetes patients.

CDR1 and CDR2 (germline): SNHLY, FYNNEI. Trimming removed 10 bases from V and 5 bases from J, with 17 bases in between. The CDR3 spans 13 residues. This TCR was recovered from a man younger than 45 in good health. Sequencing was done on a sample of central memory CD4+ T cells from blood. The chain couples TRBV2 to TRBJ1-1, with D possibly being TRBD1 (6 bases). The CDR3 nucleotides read TGTGCCACCTCGGGGGCGGCGGGGACTGAAGCTTTCTTT. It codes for CATSGAAGTEAFF.